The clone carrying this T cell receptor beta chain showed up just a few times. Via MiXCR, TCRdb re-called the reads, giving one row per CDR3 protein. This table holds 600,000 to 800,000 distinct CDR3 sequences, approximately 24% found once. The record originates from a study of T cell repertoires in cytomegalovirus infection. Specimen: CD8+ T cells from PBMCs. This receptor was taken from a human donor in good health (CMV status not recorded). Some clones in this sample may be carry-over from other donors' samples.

The CDR3 DNA reads as TGTGCCAGCAGCTTCGCAGGGGATGCCTACGAGCAGTACTTC. Encoded protein: CASSFAGDAYEQYF. This chain connects TRBV7-9 to TRBJ2-7; perhaps TRBD1 as D (6 bases). Germline V gives CDR1 SEHNR, CDR2 FQNEAQ (reference sequence). The V gene lost 3 bases and the J gene lost 2 bases, with 11 bases spanning the gap. CDR3 length: 14 residues.